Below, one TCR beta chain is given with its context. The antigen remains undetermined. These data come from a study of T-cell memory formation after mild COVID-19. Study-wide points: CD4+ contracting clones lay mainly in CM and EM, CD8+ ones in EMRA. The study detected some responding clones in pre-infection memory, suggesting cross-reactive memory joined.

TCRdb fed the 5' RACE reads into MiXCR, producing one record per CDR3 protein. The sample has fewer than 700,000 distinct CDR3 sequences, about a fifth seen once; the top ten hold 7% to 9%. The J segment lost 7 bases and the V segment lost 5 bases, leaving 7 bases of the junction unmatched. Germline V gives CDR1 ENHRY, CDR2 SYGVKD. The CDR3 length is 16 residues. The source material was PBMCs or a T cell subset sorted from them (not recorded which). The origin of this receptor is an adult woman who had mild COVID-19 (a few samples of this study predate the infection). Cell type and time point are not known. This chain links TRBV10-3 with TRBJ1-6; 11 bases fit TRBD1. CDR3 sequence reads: CAISPGQGGKNSPLHF. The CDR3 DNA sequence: TGTGCCATCAGTCCGGGACAGGGGGGAAAAAATTCACCCCTCCACTTT.